What follows is one T cell receptor (beta chain) and its context. Germline V gene sequence: CDR1 MNHEY, CDR2 SVGAGI. The CDR3 runs to 13 residues. V shed 4 bases and J 6 bases; nucleotides not matched to a gene: 5. The data originate from a study of preoperative IRX-2 immunotherapy in early breast cancer. Data came from immunoSEQ multiplex PCR; TCRdb stores just in-frame clones and leaves some out. The repertoire holds under 15,000 clones, with roughly 88% as singletons. The treatment was: preoperative locoregional IRX-2 cytokine immunotherapy. Preoperative locoregional IRX-2 cytokine immunotherapy was tested in the phase Ib source study.

The sample was collected from a patient treated with IRX-2 immunotherapy. V and J are TRBV6-5 and TRBJ1-1; 7 bases are shared with TRBD1. The TCR sequence derives from a human donor with breast cancer. The CDR3 here is CASSSGTASEAFF. The CDR3 DNA is TGTGCCAGCAGTTCCGGGACAGCATCTGAAGCTTTCTTT.